The rows below give T cell receptor beta chains drawn from one sample of a study of identical twins. TCRdb re-called the 5' RACE reads through MiXCR, storing one row per CDR3 protein. The sample holds over 250,000 distinct CDR3 sequences, just under 9.5% seen once. These data also formed part of another study, on yellow fever vaccine responses in identical twins.

Input material: CD8+ T cells sorted from blood. These receptors were obtained from a woman under 30 in good health. Each CDR3 is given with its conserved first and last residue. A row's size may be missing; if present it is once, few, many or a size class.

CDR3aa | j_gene | len | v_gene | abundance
CASGSGLAGGHEQFF | TRBJ2-1 | 15 | TRBV12-5 | -
CASSSTSGKRETQYF | TRBJ2-5 | 15 | TRBV27 | few
CASIRSIDEKLFF | TRBJ1-4 | 13 | TRBV25-1 | -
CASSLGVQGSTDTQYF | TRBJ2-3 | 16 | TRBV7-3 | few
CASQQGTGKVETQYF | TRBJ2-5 | 15 | TRBV12-3/TRBV12-4 | many
CASSAQDSHNEQFF | TRBJ2-1 | 14 | TRBV6-4 | -
CASSRGPYYNEQFF | TRBJ2-1 | 14 | TRBV5-6 | -
CASSFRTSRVDEQFF | TRBJ2-1 | 15 | TRBV27 | few
CASSPRGLGLGELFF | TRBJ2-2 | 15 | TRBV9 | -
CASSPSSDSSSAPYEQYF | TRBJ2-7 | 18 | TRBV27 | -
CASSSSGNEQFF | TRBJ2-1 | 12 | TRBV25-1 | many
CSARGLGDYLLDTQYF | TRBJ2-3 | 16 | TRBV20-1 | many
CASSQDHRGLVPDEQYF | TRBJ2-7 | 17 | TRBV3-1 | few
CASSAGQGGSYEQYF | TRBJ2-7 | 15 | TRBV7-2 | many
CASSIVEWGRGDGYTF | TRBJ1-2 | 16 | TRBV12-3/TRBV12-4 | few
CASSLGRTPPDEQYF | TRBJ2-7 | 15 | TRBV11-2 | -
CASSEPKNIQYF | TRBJ2-4 | 12 | TRBV27 | many
CASSRDRVINIQYF | TRBJ2-4 | 14 | TRBV4-3 | many
CASSETSGVVEQFF | TRBJ2-1 | 14 | TRBV6-1 | -
CASSAEREQYF | TRBJ2-7 | 11 | TRBV5-6 | -
CASSSSGEQYF | TRBJ2-7 | 11 | TRBV6-5 | many
CASRRLAGGFTDTQYF | TRBJ2-3 | 16 | TRBV27 | -
CASSLGFEQFF | TRBJ2-1 | 11 | TRBV5-1 | many
CASSYMGKALNEQFF | TRBJ2-1 | 15 | TRBV6-5 | -
CASSLSRQGDTQYF | TRBJ2-3 | 14 | TRBV27 | few
CASSGQGSAGELFF | TRBJ2-2 | 14 | TRBV5-4 | -
CSARLAGELFF | TRBJ2-2 | 11 | TRBV20-1 | few
CASSVNLFSGYDSYNEQFF | TRBJ2-1 | 19 | TRBV11-2 | many
CASSQDGRLPPPYNEQFF | TRBJ2-1 | 18 | TRBV4-3 | -
CSARVRGGNTQYF | TRBJ2-3 | 13 | TRBV20-1 | few
CASRGGPTEAFF | TRBJ1-1 | 12 | TRBV2 | -
CATSVEVDYEQFF | TRBJ2-1 | 13 | TRBV15 | few
CASRPDSSYNEQFF | TRBJ2-1 | 14 | TRBV28 | many
CASSLTGTYDTGELFF | TRBJ2-2 | 16 | TRBV6-6 | few
CASSWGTRITYEQYF | TRBJ2-7 | 15 | TRBV27 | few
CSAREVREAVETQYF | TRBJ2-5 | 15 | TRBV20-1 | -
CASRVQTGVGGELFF | TRBJ2-2 | 15 | TRBV2 | few
CATSRDRAVSYGNEQFF | TRBJ2-1 | 17 | TRBV15 | -
CASSRVSGGGGNEQFF | TRBJ2-1 | 16 | TRBV14 | many
CATSSGIMEETQYF | TRBJ2-5 | 14 | TRBV15 | few
CAIGSGRASDTQYF | TRBJ2-3 | 14 | TRBV10-3 | few
CASSSPSGYYEQYF | TRBJ2-7 | 14 | TRBV6-5 | many
CASSQVRTLYQETQYF | TRBJ2-5 | 16 | TRBV3-1 | few
CATSGTQPYEQYF | TRBJ2-7 | 13 | TRBV2 | -
CAITESGRRGYEQYF | TRBJ2-7 | 15 | TRBV10-3 | -
CASSPTDVSTDTQYF | TRBJ2-3 | 15 | TRBV7-9 | many
CASSSAGLQYF | TRBJ2-5 | 11 | TRBV7-9 | many
CASSPKQQGGNTEAFF | TRBJ1-1 | 16 | TRBV9 | few
CATHSGYGNQPQHF | TRBJ1-5 | 14 | TRBV25-1 | many
CAWSVLSAGELFF | TRBJ2-2 | 13 | TRBV30 | few
CASSSTIQYF | TRBJ2-4 | 10 | TRBV7-9 | few
CASHTTTLAGVIEAGELFF | TRBJ2-2 | 19 | TRBV5-1 | -
CASSQVLGQYAGYTF | TRBJ1-2 | 15 | TRBV4-3 | many
CASSRQGANYEQYF | TRBJ2-7 | 14 | TRBV7-2 | many